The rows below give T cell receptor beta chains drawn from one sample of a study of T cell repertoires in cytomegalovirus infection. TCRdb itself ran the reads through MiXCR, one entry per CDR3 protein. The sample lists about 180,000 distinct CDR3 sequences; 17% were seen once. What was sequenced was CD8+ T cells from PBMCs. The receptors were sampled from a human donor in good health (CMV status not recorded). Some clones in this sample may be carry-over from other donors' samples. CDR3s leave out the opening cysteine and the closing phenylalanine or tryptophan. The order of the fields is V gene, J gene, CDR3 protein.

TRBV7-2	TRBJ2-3	ASSLRQYTDTQY
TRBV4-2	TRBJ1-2	ASSQDPTERPVDYGYT
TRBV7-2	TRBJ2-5	ASSYQETQY
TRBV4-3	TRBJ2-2	ASSPAGGHNTGELF
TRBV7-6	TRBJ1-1	ASSPRLGQLNTEAF
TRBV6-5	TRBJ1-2	ASSYSGTEGGYT
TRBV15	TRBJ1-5	ATSGRGAQQPQH
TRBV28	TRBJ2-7	ASSSFPTGLSYEQY
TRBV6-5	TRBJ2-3	ASSYSRLAGTDTQY
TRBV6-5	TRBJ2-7	ASSYWVPGQLYYEQY
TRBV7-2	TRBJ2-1	ASSLEVGSYNEQF
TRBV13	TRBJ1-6	ASSLQQGVGSPLH
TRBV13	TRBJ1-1	ASSSPRDRIEAF
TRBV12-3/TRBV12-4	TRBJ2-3	ASSLQTSPFPFSTDTQY
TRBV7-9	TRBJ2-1	ASIPEGSYNEQF
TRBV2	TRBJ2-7	ASSEGSWESSYEQY
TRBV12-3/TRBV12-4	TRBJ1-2	ASSPGGVGYT
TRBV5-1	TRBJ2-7	ASSLTISGGEQY
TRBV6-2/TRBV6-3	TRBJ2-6	ASSYSLLAGANVLT
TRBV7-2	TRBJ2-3	ASSSGTWLTDPDTQY
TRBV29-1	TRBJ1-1	SARGEGATGTEAF
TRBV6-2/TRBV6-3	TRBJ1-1	ASSYRLNRAVTEAF
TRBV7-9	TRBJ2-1	ASSATGGMSVYEQF
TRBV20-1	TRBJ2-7	SARDRDRSYEQY
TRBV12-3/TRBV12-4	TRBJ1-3	ASSPGHGNTIY
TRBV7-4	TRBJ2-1	ASSHTQTSDYNEQF
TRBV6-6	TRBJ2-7	ATKGWAAYEQY
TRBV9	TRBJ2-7	ASSAGTSSYEQY
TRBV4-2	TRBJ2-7	ASSQRGAWEQY
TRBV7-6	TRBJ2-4	ASSIDRGAKNIQY
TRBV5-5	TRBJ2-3	ASSVTALSTDTQY
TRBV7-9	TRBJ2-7	ASSLGTSGRYEQY
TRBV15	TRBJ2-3	ATSGHFGSTDTQY
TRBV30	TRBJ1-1	AWSLNTEAF
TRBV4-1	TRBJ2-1	ASSQEMGVRVDEQF
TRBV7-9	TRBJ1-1	ASSPPRTGNTEAF
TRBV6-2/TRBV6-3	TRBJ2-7	ASSYWGLEPRYEQY
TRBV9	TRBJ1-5	ASSEGSGNQPQH
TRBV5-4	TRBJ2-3	ASSLVPRSGVPTQY
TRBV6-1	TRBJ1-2	ASSAATVTYGYT